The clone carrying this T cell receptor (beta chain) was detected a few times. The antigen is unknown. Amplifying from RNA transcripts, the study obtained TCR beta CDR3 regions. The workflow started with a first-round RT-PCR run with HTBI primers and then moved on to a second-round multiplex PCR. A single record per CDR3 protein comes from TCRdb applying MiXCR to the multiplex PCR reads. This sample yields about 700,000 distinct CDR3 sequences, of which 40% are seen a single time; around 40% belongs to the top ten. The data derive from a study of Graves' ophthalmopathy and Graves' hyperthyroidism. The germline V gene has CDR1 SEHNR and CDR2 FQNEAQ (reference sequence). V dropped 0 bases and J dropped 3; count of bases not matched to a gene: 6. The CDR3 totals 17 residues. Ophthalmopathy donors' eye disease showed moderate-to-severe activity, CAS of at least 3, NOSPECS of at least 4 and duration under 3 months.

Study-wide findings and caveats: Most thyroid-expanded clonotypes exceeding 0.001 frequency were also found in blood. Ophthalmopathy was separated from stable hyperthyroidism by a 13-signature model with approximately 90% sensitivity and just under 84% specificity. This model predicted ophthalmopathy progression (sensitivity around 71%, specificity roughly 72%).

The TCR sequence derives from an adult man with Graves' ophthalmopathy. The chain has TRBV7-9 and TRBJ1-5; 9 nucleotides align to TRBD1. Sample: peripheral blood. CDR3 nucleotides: TGTGCCAGCAGCTTAGCGGAGGGACAGGGACTCAATCAGCCCCAGCATTTT. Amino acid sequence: CASSLAEGQGLNQPQHF.